The 12 T cell receptor beta chains below all came from one sample that was sequenced in a study of blood T cell repertoires in COVID-19. Only in-frame clones appear in the TCRdb table, and some are missing; sequencing was by immunoSEQ multiplex PCR. The sample lists approximately 200,000 clones, over 80% occurring once. Specimen: PBMCs or T cells enriched from blood (not recorded which). Receptors originate from a man aged 30 to 39 who had recovered from COVID-19.

The chain combines TRBV30 with TRBJ2-7, with 9 bases identical to TRBD1. The CDR3 is made up of 13 amino acids. Unmatched junction bases numbered 3, after V lost 2 bases and J lost 4 bases. Germline V CDR1 and CDR2: GTSNPN, SVGIG (reference sequence). CDR3 amino acids: CAWSQDRGYEQYF. The CDR3 DNA follows: TGTGCCTGGAGTCAAGACAGGGGGTACGAGCAGTACTTC.

The chain uses TRBV5-6 and TRBJ2-7, with D unresolved. V was pared by 0 bases and J by 0 bases, with 4 bases between. Germline loops: CDR1 SGHDT, CDR2 YYEEEE. This CDR3 has 13 amino acids. The CDR3 loop is CASSLDTSYEQYF. The CDR3 DNA is TGTGCCAGCAGCTTGGACACCTCCTACGAGCAGTACTTC. The whole variable domain, filled in from reference TRBV5-6 and TRBJ2-7, reads DAGVTQSPTHLIKTRGQQVTLRCSPKSGHDTVSWYQQALGQGPQFIFQYYEEEERQRGNFPDRFSGHQFPNYSSELNVNALLLGDSALYLCASSLDTSYEQYFGPGTRLTVT.

The chain uses TRBV5-1 and TRBJ2-7; the D gene is possibly TRBD2 (6 bases). The V and J ends lost 0 bases and 2 bases respectively, with 12 bases between them. The CDR3 is made up of 15 amino acids. CDR1 is SGHRS and CDR2 is YFSETQ in the germline V gene. CDR3 protein: CASSLVAGTTYEQYF. DNA for the CDR3: TGCGCCAGCAGCTTGGTTGCGGGAACCACCTACGAGCAGTACTTC.

The genes are TRBV6-6 and TRBJ2-1, with D possibly TRBD1 on 6 matching bases. Germline-derived CDR1 and CDR2 are MNHNY and SVGAGI (reference sequence). Trimming removed 4 bases from V and 2 bases from J, with 12 bases in between. CDR3 size: 15 residues. CDR3 sequence reads: CASSSDRPPYNEQFF. In nucleotides, the CDR3 is TGTGCCAGCAGTTCCGACAGGCCTCCCTACAATGAGCAGTTCTTC.

This CDR3 is CASSLEAGYTEAFF. The CDR3 DNA is TGTGCCAGCAGCTTGGAAGCGGGGTACACTGAAGCTTTCTTT. The chain couples TRBV5-4 to TRBJ1-1; no clear D gene. CDR1 and CDR2 (germline): SGHNT, YYREEE (reference sequence). The CDR3 covers 14 residues. Trimming took off 0 bases at V and 3 bases at J, with 9 bases between the two ends.

A single count supports this clone. The gene calls are TRBV4-2 and TRBJ1-5; D might be TRBD1 (5 bases). This CDR3 is built from 17 residues. Trimming left V 0 bases short and J 0 bases short, with 12 bases between. Germline CDR1 reads LGHNA; CDR2 reads YNFKEQ. The CDR3 here is CASSQDRRGYSNQPQHF. CDR3 DNA sequence: TGTGCCAGCAGCCAAGATAGAAGGGGCTATAGCAATCAGCCCCAGCATTTT.

The genes are TRBV6-5 and TRBJ1-2; 7 positions agree with TRBD1. Germline values: CDR1 MNHEY, CDR2 SVGAGI. J gave up 6 bases and V 4 bases, and 11 bases lay outside the gene matches. The CDR3 is 15 residues long. In nucleotides, the CDR3 is TGTGCCAGCAGTTCTAGATGGGCAGGGGGTGATGGCTACACCTTC. Amino acids: CASSSRWAGGDGYTF.

V gene TRBV19 combines with J gene TRBJ2-7, with TRBD1 matching 8 bases. The CDR3 has 16 amino acids. The germline CDR1 and CDR2 sequences are LNHDA and SQIVND (reference sequence). The trim removed 4 bases at V and 6 bases at J, leaving 14 bases unmatched. Written as DNA, the CDR3 is TGTGCCAGTAGTACACCTTCGGCAGGGGGCAAAGGCGAGCAGTACTTC. Translating gives CASSTPSAGGKGEQYF.

The rearrangement links TRBV9 to TRBJ1-4; 8 bases line up with TRBD1. Germline loops: CDR1 SGDLS, CDR2 YYNGEE. The CDR3 is 14 residues long. The ends lost 4 bases at V and 8 bases at J; junction bases unmatched: 7. The CDR3 reads CASSLTGGGEKLFF. Written as DNA, the CDR3 is TGTGCCAGCAGCCTAACAGGGGGAGGCGAAAAACTGTTTTTT.

V gene TRBV21-1 combines with J gene TRBJ2-7; the table assigns TRBD2, which was not confirmed against the DNA. TRBV21-1 is termed a pseudogene. The CDR3 is made up of 19 amino acids. The CDR3 loop reads CASSPREAGGPDSSYEQYF. In DNA form, the CDR3 reads TGTGCCAGCAGCCCCCGCGAGGCGGGAGGCCCTGATAGCTCCTACGAGCAGTACTTC.

The J gene is TRBJ1-2, the V gene TRBV6-6, with a possible D match to TRBD1 (5 bases). Trimming removed 4 bases at V and 3 bases at J, with 12 bases between. Looked up from germline, CDR1 is MNHNY and CDR2 is SVGAGI (reference sequence). The CDR3 consists of 14 residues. The CDR3 sequence: CASSSTVGHYGYTF. As DNA, the CDR3 is TGTGCCAGCAGTTCGACAGTGGGCCACTATGGCTACACCTTC.

V and J are TRBV25-1 and TRBJ2-7, with a possible D match to TRBD1 (5 bases). Germline-derived CDR1 and CDR2 are MGHDK and SYGVNS. This CDR3 spans 14 amino acids. Trimming removed 6 bases at V and 3 bases at J, with 15 bases between. The CDR3 reads CASSHGAENYEQYF. The CDR3 bases are TGTGCCAGCAGCCATGGGGCAGAGAACTACGAGCAGTACTTC.